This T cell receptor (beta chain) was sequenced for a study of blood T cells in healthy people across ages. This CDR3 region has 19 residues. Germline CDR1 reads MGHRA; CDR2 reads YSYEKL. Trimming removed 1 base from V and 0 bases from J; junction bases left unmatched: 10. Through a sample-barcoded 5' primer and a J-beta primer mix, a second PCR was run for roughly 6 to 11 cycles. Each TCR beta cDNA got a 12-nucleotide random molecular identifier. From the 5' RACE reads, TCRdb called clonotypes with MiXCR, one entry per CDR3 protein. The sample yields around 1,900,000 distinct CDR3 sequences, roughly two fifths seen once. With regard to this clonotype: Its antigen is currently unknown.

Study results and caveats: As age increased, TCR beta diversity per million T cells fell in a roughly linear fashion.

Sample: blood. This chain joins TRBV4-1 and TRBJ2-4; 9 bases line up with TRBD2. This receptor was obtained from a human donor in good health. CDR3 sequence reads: CASSQVIAGETLAKNIQYF. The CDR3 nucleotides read TGCGCCAGCAGCCAAGTTATAGCGGGGGAGACCTTAGCCAAAAACATTCAGTACTTC.